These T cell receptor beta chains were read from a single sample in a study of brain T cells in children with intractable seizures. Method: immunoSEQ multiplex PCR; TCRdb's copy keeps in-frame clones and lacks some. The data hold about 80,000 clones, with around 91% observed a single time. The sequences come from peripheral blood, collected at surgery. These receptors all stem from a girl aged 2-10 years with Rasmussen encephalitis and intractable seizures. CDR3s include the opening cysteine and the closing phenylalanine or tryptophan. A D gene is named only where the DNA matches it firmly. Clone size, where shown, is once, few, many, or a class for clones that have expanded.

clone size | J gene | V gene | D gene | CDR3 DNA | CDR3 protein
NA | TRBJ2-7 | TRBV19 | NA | TGTGCCAGTAGTATAGTGGGGTGGTCGGTGGGCTACGAGCAGTACTTC | CASSIVGWSVGYEQYF
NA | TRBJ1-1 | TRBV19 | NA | TGTGCCAGTAGTATAGACAGGGCTCGTATCACTGAAGCTTTCTTT | CASSIDRARITEAFF
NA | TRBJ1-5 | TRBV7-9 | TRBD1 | TGTGCCAGCAGCTTAGTCCGTGGACAGGGTCGGAGTCAGCCCCAGCATTTT | CASSLVRGQGRSQPQHF
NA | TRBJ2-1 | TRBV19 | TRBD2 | TGTGCCAGTAATCTGGTAGCGGGCAACAATGAGCAGTTCTTC | CASNLVAGNNEQFF
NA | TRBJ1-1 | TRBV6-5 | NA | TGTGCCAGCAGTTACTCGGACGGTGCCTCTGAAGCTTTCTTT | CASSYSDGASEAFF
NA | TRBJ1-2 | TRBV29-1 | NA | TGCAGCGTTGACCAGGGCTATGGCTACACCTTC | CSVDQGYGYTF
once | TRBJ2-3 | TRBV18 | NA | TGTGCCAGCTCACCGTCCGCGGCGGGGAGCGGTAGCACAGATACGCAGTATTTT | CASSPSAAGSGSTDTQYF
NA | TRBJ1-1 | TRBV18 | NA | TGTGCCAGCTCGTTGGGACAGAACACTGAAGCTTTCTTT | CASSLGQNTEAFF
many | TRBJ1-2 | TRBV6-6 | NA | TGTGCCAGCAGTCCCGACGGTAGTCCGATTTCCGGGGGCTATGGCTACACCTTC | CASSPDGSPISGGYGYTF
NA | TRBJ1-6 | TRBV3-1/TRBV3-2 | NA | TGTGCCAGCAGCCAAGATGCAGGGCCTAATTCACCCCTCCACTTT | CASSQDAGPNSPLHF
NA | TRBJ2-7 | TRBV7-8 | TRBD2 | TGTGCCAGCAGCCCAGGAAAGCGGGAGGGCCCGGTCTACGAGCAGTACTTC | CASSPGKREGPVYEQYF
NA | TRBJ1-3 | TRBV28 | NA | TGTGCCAGCAGATCCAAAAACACCATATATTTT | CASRSKNTIYF
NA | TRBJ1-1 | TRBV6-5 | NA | TGTGCCAGCAGTTACTCGGGGTTGATGAACACTGAAGCTTTCTTT | CASSYSGLMNTEAFF
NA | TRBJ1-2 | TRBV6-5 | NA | TGTGCCAGCAGTTACGACGGGACATCCTATGGCTACACCTTC | CASSYDGTSYGYTF
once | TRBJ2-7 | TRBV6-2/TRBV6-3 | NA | TGTGCCAGCAGTTATGACAGGTACTACGAGCAGTACTTC | CASSYDRYYEQYF
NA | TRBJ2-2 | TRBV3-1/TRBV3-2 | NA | TGTGCCAGCAGCCAAGATCCCACTCTAGCTGGGTCTGGCACCGGGGAGCTGTTTTTT | CASSQDPTLAGSGTGELFF
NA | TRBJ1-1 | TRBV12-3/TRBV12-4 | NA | TGTGCCAGCAGTTTAGGGGGACGGAGAGAAGCTTTCTTT | CASSLGGRREAFF
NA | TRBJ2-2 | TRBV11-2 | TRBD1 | TGTGCCAGCAGCTTCTCGACAGGGGCCGGGGAGCTGTTTTTT | CASSFSTGAGELFF
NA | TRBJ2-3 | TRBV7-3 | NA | TGTGCCAGCAGCTTGGCTAGAAGCACAGATACGCAGTATTTT | CASSLARSTDTQYF
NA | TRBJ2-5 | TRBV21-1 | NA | TGTGCCAGCAGCAAAGGTTCAGCGCCCGAGGAAGAGACCCAGTACTTC | CASSKGSAPEEETQYF
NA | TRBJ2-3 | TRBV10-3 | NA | TGTGCCATCAGTGAGCTAGATACGCAGTATTTT | CAISELDTQYF
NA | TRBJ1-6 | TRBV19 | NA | TGTGCCAGTAGAGGAGGCGCCCGGTCACCCCTCCACTTT | CASRGGARSPLHF
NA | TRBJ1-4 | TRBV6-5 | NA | TGTGCCAGCAGCGACACGGGGCAAACTAATGAAAAACTGTTTTTT | CASSDTGQTNEKLFF
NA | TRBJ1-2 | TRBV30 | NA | TGTGCCTGGAGTGTTCTGGGGTCCTATGGCTACACCTTC | CAWSVLGSYGYTF
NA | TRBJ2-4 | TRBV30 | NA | TGTGCCTGGTCCAACTCGGGGAGGGGGGACATTCAGTACTTC | CAWSNSGRGDIQYF
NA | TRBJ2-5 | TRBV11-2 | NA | TGTGCCAGCAGCTTAGTCCCGGGCCAAGAGACCCAGTACTTC | CASSLVPGQETQYF
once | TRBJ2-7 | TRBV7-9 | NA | TGTGCCAGCAGCTTTGGTCGCCTTTCCTACGAGCAGTACTTC | CASSFGRLSYEQYF
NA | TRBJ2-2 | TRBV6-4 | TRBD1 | TGTGCCAGCAGCCCCCGAGGCAGGGGGACCGGGGAGCTGTTTTTT | CASSPRGRGTGELFF